This T cell receptor (beta chain) emerged from a study of blood T cell repertoires in COVID-19. Study as a whole: There were acute and convalescent COVID-19 samples, and they came from the United States, Italy and Spain. PBMCs, B-cell-depleted T cells, or T cells provided the cDNA or gDNA that made up the material.

In the study's own analysis: Counts of nucleated cells, estimated from reference gene primer amplification, were obtained. Assay used: immunoSEQ multiplex PCR; TCRdb lists only in-frame clones, some missing. For V, J and clone size, that table is used; D and trimming come from the DNA. The sample shows some 270,000 clones, approximately 90% of them seen only once. The CDR3 is 11 amino acids. CDR1 is LNHDA, CDR2 SQIVND, per germline (reference sequence). Trimming pared 9 bases from V and 6 bases from J, leaving 11 bases between. Sequencing was done on a sample of peripheral blood. The chain couples TRBV19 to TRBJ1-2, with TRBD1 as a possible D gene (6 bases). This receptor was taken from a man under 40 with acute or convalescent COVID-19. The CDR3 DNA sequence: TGTGCCAGCCGCTACAGGGATGGCTACACCTTC. It codes for CASRYRDGYTF.